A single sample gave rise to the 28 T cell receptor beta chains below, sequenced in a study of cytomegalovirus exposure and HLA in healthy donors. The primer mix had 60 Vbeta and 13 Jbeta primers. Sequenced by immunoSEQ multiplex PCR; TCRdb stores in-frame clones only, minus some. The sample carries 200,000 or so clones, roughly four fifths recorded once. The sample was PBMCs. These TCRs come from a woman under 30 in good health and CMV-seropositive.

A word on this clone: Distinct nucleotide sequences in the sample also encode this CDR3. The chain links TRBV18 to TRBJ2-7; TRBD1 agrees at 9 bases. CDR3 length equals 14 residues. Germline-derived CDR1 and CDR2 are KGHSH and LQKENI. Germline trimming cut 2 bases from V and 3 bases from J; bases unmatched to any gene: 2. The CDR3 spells CASSPGTGFYEQYF. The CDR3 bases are TGTGCCAGCTCACCAGGGACAGGGTTCTACGAGCAGTACTTC.

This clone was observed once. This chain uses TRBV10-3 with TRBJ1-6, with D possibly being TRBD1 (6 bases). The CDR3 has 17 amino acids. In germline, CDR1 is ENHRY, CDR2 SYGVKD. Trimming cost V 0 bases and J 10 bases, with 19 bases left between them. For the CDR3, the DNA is TGTGCCATCAGTGAGTCGATGTTGATACAGGGCAACTCACCCCTCCACTTT. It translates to CAISESMLIQGNSPLHF.

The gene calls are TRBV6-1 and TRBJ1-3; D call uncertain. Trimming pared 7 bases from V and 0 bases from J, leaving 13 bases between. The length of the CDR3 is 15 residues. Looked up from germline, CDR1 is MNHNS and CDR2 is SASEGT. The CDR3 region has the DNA TGTGCCAGCACCCCGAAAGAGGACTCTGGAAACACCATATATTTT. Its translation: CASTPKEDSGNTIYF.

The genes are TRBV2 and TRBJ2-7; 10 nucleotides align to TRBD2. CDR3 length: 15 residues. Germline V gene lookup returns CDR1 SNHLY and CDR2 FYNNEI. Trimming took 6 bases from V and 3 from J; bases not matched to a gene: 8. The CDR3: CASSTQAGGFYEQYF. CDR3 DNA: TGTGCCAGCAGCACGCAAGCGGGGGGGTTCTACGAGCAGTACTTC.

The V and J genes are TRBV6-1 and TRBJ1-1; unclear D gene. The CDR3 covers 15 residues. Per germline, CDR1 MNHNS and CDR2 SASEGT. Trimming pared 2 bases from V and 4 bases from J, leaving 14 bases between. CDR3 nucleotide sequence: TGTGCCAGCAGTGAAACCGGGGAGGGAGGCACTGAAGCTTTCTTT. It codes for CASSETGEGGTEAFF.

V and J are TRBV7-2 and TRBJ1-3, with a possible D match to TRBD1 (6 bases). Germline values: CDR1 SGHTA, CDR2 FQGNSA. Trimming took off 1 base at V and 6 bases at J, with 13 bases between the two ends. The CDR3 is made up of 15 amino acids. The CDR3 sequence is CASSLETGPLNTIYF. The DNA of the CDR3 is TGTGCCAGCAGCTTAGAAACAGGGCCCTTAAACACCATATATTTT.

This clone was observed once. The CDR3 reads CASSVDTSSYNEQFF. The DNA for the CDR3 is TGTGCCAGCAGCGTGGACACGAGCTCCTACAATGAGCAGTTCTTC. The chain combines TRBV9 with TRBJ2-1, with D possibly TRBD1 on 5 matching bases. CDR1 and CDR2 from the germline V gene are SGDLS and YYNGEE. V dropped 2 bases and J dropped 0 bases, with 9 bases sitting between them. The CDR3 sequence is 15 residues long.

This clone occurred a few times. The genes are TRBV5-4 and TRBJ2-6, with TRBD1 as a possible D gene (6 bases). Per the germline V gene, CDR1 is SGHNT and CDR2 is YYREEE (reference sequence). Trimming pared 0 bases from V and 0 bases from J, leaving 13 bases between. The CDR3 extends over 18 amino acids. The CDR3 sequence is CASSLGGRTISGANVLTF. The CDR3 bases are TGTGCCAGCAGCTTGGGGGGGCGCACCATCTCTGGGGCCAACGTCCTGACTTTC.

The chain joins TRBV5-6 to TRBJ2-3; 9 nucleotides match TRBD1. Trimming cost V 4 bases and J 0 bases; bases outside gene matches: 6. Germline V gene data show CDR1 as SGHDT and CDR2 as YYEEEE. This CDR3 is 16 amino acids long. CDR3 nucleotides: TGTGCCAGCAGCCCGGGGACAGGGAGGAGCACAGATACGCAGTATTTT. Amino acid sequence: CASSPGTGRSTDTQYF.

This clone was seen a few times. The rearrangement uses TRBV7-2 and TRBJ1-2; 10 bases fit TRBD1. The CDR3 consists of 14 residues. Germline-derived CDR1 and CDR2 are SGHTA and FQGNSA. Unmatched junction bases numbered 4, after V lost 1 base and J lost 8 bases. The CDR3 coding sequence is TGTGCCAGCAGCTTAGGACAGGGGGCTGAGGGCTACACCTTC. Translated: CASSLGQGAEGYTF.

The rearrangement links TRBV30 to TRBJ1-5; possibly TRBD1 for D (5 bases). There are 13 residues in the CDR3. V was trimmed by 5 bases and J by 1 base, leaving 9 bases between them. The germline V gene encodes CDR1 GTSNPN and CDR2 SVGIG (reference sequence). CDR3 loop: CAWARGSNQPQHF. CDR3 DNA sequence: TGTGCCTGGGCTAGGGGAAGCAATCAGCCCCAGCATTTT.

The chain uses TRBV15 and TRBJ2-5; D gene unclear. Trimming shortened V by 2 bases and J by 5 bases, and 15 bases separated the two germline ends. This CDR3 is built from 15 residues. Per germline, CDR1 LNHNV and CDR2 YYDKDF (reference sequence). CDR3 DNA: TGTGCCACCAGCAGACTCCAGGTAACCCCGGAGACCCAGTACTTC. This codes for CATSRLQVTPETQYF.

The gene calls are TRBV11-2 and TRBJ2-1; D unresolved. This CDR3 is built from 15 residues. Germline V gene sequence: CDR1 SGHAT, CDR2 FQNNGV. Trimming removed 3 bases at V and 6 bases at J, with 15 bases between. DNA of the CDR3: TGTGCCAGCAGCTTTGTCAGATCAGTTCCCAATGAGCAGTTCTTC. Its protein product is CASSFVRSVPNEQFF.

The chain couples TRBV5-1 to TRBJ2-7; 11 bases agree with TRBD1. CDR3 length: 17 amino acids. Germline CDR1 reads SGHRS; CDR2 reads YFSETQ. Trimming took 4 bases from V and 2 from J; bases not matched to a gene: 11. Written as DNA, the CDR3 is TGCGCCAGCAGCGGACAGGGGGCGATAAGTGACACCTACGAGCAGTACGTC. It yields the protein CASSGQGAISDTYEQYV.

The CDR3 spells CASSSTLAGVYNEQFF. The DNA of the CDR3 is TGTGCCAGCAGTTCCACTTTAGCGGGGGTATACAATGAGCAGTTCTTC. The chain carries TRBV9 and TRBJ2-1; TRBD2 aligns across 9 bases. The V segment lost 5 bases and the J segment 4 bases; nucleotides outside the gene matches: 10. Germline loops: CDR1 SGDLS, CDR2 YYNGEE. The CDR3 is made up of 16 amino acids.

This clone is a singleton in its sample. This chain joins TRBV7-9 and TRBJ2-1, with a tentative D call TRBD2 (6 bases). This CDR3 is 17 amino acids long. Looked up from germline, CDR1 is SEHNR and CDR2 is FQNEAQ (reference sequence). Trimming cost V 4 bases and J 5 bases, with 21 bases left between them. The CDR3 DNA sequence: TGTGCCAGCAGCTGGTCTGTTCTGGGGCGCGGGAACAATGAGCAGTTCTTC. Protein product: CASSWSVLGRGNNEQFF.

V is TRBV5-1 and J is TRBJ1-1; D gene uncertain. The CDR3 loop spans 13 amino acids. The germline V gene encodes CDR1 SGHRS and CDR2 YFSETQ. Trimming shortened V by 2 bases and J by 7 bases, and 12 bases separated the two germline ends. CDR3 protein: CASSFSLRGEAFF. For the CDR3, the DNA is TGCGCCAGCAGCTTTAGTCTCCGCGGTGAAGCTTTCTTT.

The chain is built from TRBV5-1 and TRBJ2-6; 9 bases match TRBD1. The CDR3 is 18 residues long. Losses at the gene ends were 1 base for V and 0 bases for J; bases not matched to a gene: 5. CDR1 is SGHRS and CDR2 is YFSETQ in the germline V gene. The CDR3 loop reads CASSLLGTGHSGANVLTF. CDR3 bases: TGCGCCAGCAGCTTGCTCGGGACAGGGCACTCTGGGGCCAACGTCCTGACTTTC. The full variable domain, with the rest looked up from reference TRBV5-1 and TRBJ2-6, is KAGVTQTPRYLIKTRGQQVTLSCSPISGHRSVSWYQQTPGQGLQFLFEYFSETQRNKGNFPGRFSGRQFSNSRSEMNVSTLELGDSALYLCASSLLGTGHSGANVLTFGAGSRLTVL.

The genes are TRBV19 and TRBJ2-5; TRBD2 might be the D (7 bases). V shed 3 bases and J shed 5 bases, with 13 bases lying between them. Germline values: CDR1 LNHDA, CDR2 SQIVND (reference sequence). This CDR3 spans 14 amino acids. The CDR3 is CASSIGRGGETQYF. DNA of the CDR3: TGTGCCAGTAGTATCGGCAGGGGAGGGGAGACCCAGTACTTC.

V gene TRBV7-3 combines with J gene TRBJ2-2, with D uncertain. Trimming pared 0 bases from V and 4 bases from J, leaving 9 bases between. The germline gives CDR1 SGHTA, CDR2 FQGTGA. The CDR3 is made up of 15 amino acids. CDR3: CASSLTGYTTGELFF. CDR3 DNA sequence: TGTGCCAGCAGCTTAACGGGCTATACCACCGGGGAGCTGTTTTTT.

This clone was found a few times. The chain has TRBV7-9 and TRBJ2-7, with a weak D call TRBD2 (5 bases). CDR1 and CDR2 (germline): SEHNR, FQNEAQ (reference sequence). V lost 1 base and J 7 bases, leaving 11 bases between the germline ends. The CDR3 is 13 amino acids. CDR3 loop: CASSLDVGGEQYF. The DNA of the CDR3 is TGTGCCAGCAGCTTAGACGTCGGAGGTGAGCAGTACTTC.

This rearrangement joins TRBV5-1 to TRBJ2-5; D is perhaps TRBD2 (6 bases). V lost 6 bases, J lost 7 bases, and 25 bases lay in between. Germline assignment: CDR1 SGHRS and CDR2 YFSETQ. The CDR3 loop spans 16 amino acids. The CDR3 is CASILQPGLEVGTQYF. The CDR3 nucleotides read TGCGCCAGCATCCTGCAACCGGGACTGGAAGTGGGGACCCAGTACTTC. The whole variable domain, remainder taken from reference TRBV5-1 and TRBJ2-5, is KAGVTQTPRYLIKTRGQQVTLSCSPISGHRSVSWYQQTPGQGLQFLFEYFSETQRNKGNFPGRFSGRQFSNSRSEMNVSTLELGDSALYLCASILQPGLEVGTQYFGPGTRLLVL.

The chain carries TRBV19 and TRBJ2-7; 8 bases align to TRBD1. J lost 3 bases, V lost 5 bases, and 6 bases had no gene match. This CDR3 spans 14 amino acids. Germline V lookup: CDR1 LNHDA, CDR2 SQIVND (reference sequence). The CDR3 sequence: CASSVETGGYEQYF. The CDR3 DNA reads TGTGCCAGTAGTGTGGAAACAGGGGGCTACGAGCAGTACTTC. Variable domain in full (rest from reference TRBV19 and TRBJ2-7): DGGITQSPKYLFRKEGQNVTLSCEQNLNHDAMYWYRQDPGQGLRLIYYSQIVNDFQKGDIAEGYSVSREKKESFPLTVTSAQKNPTAFYLCASSVETGGYEQYFGPGTRLTVT.

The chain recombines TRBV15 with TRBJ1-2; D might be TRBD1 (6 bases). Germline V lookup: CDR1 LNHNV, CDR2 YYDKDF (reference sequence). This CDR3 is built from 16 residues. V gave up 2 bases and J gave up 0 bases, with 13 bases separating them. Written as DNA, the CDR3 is TGTGCCACCAGCAGAAAGACAGGACCCTCTAACTATGGCTACACCTTC. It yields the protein CATSRKTGPSNYGYTF.

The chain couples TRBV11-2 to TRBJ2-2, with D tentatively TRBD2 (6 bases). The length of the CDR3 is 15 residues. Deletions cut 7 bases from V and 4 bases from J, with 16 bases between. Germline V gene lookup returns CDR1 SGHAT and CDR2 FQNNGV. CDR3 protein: CASTSGTSGTGELFF. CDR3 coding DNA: TGTGCCAGCACTTCGGGGACTTCCGGCACCGGGGAGCTGTTTTTT.

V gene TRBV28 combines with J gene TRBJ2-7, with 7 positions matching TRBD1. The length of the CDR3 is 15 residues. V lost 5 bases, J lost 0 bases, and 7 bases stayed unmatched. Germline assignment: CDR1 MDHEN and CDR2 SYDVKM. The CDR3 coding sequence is TGTGCCAGCAGTAACAGGGGCCCGTCCTCCTACGAGCAGTACTTC. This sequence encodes CASSNRGPSSYEQYF.

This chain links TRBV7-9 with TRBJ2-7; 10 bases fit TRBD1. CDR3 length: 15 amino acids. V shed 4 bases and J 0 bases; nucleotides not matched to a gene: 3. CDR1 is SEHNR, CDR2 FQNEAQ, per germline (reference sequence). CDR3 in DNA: TGTGCCAGCAGCTCCTGGACAGGGGGCTCCTACGAGCAGTACTTC. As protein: CASSSWTGGSYEQYF.

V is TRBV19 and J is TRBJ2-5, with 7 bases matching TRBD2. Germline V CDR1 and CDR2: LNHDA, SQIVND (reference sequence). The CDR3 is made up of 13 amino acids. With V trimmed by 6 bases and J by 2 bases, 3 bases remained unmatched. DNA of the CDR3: TGTGCCAGTAGCGGGGAGGGACAAGAGACCCAGTACTTC. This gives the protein CASSGEGQETQYF. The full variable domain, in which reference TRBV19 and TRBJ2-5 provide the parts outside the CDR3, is DGGITQSPKYLFRKEGQNVTLSCEQNLNHDAMYWYRQDPGQGLRLIYYSQIVNDFQKGDIAEGYSVSREKKESFPLTVTSAQKNPTAFYLCASSGEGQETQYFGPGTRLLVL.